This TCR beta chain was sequenced for a study of graft-versus-host responses after intestinal transplantation. Study overall: Among the recipients, all got anti-thymocyte globulin induction and then tacrolimus and steroids for 2 to 3 years.

The CDR3 totals 15 residues. Trimming stripped 5 bases from V and 0 bases from J, with 11 bases between. CDR1 and CDR2 from the germline V gene are MNHEY and SVGAGI. Assay: immunoSEQ multiplex PCR; the TCRdb copy retains only in-frame clones and omits some. Of 80,000 to 100,000 clones in the sample, roughly nine tenths were seen once. Of note for this clone: The antigen is not known.

General study findings and limits: Early post-transplant HvG declines showed an association with peak circulating GvH clone levels. The marrow of recipients harbored GvH clones, and ileum or blood showed some of them first.

Sequenced material: unstimulated CD4+ T cells sorted from spleen or lymph node cells, taken before intestinal transplant. The J gene is TRBJ1-5, the V gene TRBV6-5; D is unresolved. This receptor was taken from a human donor who received an intestinal transplant. CDR3 sequence reads: CASSIGSNSNQPQHF. CDR3 nucleotide sequence: TGTGCCAGCAGTATAGGGAGCAATAGCAATCAGCCCCAGCATTTT.